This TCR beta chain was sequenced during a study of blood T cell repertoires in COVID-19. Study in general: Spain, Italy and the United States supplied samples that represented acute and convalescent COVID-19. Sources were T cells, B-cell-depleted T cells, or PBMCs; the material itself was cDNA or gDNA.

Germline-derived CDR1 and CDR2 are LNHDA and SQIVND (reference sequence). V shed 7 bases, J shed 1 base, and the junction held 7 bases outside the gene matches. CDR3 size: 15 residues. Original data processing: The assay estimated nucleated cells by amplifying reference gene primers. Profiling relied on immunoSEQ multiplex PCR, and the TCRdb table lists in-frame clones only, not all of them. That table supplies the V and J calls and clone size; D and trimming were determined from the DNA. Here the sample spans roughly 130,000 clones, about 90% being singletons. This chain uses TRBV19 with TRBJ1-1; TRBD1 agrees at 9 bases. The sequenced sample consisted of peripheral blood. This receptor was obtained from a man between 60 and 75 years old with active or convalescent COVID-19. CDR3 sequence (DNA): TGTGCCAGTACCCTGACAGGGGGGCCGAACACTGAAGCTTTCTTT. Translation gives CASTLTGGPNTEAFF.